This T cell receptor beta chain was profiled in a study of blood T cell repertoires in COVID-19. Original processing notes: Estimated nucleated cell counts came from reference gene primer amplification. Data came from immunoSEQ multiplex PCR; TCRdb stores just in-frame clones and leaves some out. Clone size and the V and J calls come from that table; the DNA yielded D and trimming. The sample has 200,000 or so clones; 70% to 85% are singletons. The CDR3 is 15 residues long. The trim removed 0 bases at V and 2 bases at J, leaving 2 bases unmatched. The germline V gene has CDR1 MNHEY and CDR2 SVGAGI. This receptor was obtained from a human donor with acute or convalescent COVID-19. The donor label of this sample is uncertain. The chain links TRBV6-5 to TRBJ2-7; TRBD1 aligns across 9 bases. The specimen was peripheral blood. The CDR3 nucleotides are TGTGCCAGCAGTTACTCGTACAGGGGGCCCTACGAGCAGTACTTC. Amino acids: CASSYSYRGPYEQYF.